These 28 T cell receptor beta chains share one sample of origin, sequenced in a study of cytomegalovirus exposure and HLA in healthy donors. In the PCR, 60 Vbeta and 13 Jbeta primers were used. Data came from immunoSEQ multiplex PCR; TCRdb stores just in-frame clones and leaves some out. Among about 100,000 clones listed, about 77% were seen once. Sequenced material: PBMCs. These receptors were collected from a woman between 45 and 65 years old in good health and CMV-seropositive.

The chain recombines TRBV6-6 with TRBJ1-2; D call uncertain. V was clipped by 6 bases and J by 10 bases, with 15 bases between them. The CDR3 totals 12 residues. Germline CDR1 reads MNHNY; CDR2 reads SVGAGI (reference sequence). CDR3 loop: CASSSVRGSYTF. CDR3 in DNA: TGTGCCAGCAGCTCCGTTCGCGGTTCCTACACCTTC.

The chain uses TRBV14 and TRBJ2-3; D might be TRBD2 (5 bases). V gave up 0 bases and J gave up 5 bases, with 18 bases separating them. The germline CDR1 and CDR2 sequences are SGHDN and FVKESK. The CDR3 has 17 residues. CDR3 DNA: TGTGCCAGCAGCCAAGAAGTATGGCGATTAGGAGGAGATACGCAGTATTTT. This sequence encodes CASSQEVWRLGGDTQYF. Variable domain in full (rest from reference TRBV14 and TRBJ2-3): EAGVTQFPSHSVIEKGQTVTLRCDPISGHDNLYWYRRVMGKEIKFLLHFVKESKQDESGMPNNRFLAERTGGTYSTLKVQPAELEDSGVYFCASSQEVWRLGGDTQYFGPGTRLTVL.

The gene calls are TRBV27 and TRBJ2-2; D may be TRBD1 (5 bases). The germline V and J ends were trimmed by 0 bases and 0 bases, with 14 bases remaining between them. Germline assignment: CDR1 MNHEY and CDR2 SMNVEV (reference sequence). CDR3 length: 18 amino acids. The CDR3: CASSLSYFWGSNTGELFF. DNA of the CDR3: TGTGCCAGCAGTTTATCTTATTTTTGGGGCTCGAACACCGGGGAGCTGTTTTTT.

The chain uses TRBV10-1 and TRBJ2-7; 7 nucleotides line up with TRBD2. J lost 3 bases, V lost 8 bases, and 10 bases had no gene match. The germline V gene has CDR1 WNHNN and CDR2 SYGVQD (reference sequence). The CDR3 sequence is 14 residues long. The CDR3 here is CASSGPSSGYEQYF. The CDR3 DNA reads TGCGCCAGCTCCGGTCCCTCTAGCGGCTACGAGCAGTACTTC.

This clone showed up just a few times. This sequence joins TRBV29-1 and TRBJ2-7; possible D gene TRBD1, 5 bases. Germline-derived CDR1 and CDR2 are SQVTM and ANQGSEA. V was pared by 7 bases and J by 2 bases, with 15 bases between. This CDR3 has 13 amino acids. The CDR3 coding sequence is TGCAGCGCCAGGACACCAGTTACCTACGAGCAGTACTTC. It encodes CSARTPVTYEQYF.

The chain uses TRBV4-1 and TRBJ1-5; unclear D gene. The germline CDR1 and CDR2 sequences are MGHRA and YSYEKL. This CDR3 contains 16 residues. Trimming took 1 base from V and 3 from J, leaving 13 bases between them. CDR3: CASSQGVPQNNQPQHF. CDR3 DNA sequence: TGCGCCAGCAGCCAAGGGGTGCCACAGAACAATCAGCCCCAGCATTTT.

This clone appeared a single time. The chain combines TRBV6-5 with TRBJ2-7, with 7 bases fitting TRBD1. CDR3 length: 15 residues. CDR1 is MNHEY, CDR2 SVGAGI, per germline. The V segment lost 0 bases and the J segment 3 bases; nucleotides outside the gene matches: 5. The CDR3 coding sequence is TGTGCCAGCAGTTACTCCTTGCCAGGGGGCTACGAGCAGTACTTC. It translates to CASSYSLPGGYEQYF.

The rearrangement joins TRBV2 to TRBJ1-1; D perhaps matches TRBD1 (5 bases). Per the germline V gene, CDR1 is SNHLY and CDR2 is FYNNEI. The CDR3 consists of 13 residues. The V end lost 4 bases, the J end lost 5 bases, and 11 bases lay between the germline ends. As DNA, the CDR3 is TGTGCCAGCAGTGGTAGGGGTACAACTGAAGCTTTCTTT. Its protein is CASSGRGTTEAFF.

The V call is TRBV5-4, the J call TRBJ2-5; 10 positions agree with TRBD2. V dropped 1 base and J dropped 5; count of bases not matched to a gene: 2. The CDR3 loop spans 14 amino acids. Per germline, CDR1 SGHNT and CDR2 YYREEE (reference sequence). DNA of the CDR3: TGTGCCAGCAGCTTGAAACTAGCGGGGGAGACCCAGTACTTC. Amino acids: CASSLKLAGETQYF.

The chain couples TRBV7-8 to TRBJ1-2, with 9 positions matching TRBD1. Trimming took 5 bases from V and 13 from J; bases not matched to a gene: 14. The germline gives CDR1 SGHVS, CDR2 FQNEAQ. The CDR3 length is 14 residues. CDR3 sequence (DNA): TGTGCCAGCAGCGGTACCGGGACAGGGACCGGTGTCACCTTC. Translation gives CASSGTGTGTGVTF.

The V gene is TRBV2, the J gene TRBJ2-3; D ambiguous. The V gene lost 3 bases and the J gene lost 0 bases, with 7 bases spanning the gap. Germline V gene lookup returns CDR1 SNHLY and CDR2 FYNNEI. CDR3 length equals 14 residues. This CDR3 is CASSDISSTDTQYF. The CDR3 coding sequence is TGTGCCAGCAGTGACATTAGCAGCACAGATACGCAGTATTTT.

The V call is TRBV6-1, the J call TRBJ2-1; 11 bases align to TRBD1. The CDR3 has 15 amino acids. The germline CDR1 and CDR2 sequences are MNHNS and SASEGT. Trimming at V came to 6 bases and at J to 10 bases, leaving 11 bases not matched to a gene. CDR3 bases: TGTGCCAGCAGAACCGGGACAGGGGGACTTGAGGAGCAGTTCTTC. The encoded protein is CASRTGTGGLEEQFF.

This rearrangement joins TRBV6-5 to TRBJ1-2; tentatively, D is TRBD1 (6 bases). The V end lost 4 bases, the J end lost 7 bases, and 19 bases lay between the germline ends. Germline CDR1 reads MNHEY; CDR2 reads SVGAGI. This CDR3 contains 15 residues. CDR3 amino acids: CASSSTGSFRGGYTF. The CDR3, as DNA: TGTGCCAGCAGTTCGACAGGATCCTTTCGTGGTGGCTACACCTTC.

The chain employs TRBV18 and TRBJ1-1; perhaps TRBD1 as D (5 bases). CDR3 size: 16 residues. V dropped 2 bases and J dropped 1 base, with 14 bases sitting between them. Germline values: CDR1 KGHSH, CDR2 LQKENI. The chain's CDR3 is CASSPRVGGTNTEAFF. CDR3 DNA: TGTGCCAGCTCACCAAGGGTCGGAGGGACGAACACTGAAGCTTTCTTT.

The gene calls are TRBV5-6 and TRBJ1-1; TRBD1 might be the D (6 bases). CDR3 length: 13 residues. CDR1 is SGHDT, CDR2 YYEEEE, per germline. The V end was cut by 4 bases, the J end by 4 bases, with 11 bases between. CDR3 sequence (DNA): TGTGCCAGCAGCCGGGGGGCCCTCACTGAAGCTTTCTTT. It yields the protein CASSRGALTEAFF.

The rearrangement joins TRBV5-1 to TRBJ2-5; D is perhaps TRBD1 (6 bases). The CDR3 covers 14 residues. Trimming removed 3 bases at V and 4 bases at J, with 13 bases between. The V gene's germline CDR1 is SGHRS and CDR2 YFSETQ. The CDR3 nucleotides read TGCGCCAGCAGCTCAGGGGCGTACGGAGAGACCCAGTACTTC. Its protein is CASSSGAYGETQYF.

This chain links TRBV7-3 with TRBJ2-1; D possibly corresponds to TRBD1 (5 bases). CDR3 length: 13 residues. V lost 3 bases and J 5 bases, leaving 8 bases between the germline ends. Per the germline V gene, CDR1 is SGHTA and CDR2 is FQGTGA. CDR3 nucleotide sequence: TGTGCCAGCAGCTTGGGGCCGAACAATGAGCAGTTCTTC. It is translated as CASSLGPNNEQFF.

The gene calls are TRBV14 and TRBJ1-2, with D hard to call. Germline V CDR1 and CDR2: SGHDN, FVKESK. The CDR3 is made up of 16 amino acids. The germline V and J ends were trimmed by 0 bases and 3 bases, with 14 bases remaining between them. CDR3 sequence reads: CASSQEGDGPYYGYTF. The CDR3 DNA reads TGTGCCAGCAGCCAAGAGGGAGACGGACCTTACTATGGCTACACCTTC.

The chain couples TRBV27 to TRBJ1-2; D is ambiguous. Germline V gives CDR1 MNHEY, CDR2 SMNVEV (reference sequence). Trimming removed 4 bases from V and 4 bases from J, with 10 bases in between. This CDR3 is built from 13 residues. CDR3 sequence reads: CASSSLSSYGYTF. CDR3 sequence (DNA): TGTGCCAGCAGTTCCCTATCTTCCTATGGCTACACCTTC.

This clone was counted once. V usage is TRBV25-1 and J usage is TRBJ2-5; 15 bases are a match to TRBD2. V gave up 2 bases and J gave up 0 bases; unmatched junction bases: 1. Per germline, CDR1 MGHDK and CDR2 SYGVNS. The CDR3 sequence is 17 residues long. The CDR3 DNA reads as TGTGCCAGCAGTGAAGGGACTAGCGGGGGGTACCAAGAGACCCAGTACTTC. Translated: CASSEGTSGGYQETQYF.

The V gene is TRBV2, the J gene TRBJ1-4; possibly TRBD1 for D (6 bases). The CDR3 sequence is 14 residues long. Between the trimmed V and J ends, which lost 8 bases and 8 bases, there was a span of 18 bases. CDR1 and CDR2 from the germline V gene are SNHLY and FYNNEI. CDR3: CASGDDRLDEKLFF. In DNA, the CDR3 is TGTGCCAGCGGGGATGACAGGTTAGACGAAAAACTGTTTTTT.

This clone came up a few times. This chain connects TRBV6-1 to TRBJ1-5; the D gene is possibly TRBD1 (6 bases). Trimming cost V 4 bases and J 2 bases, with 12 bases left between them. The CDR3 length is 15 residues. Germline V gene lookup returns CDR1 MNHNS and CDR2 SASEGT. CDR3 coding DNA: TGTGCCAGCAGTGGTAGAGGGGGGGGCAATCAGCCCCAGCATTTT. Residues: CASSGRGGGNQPQHF.

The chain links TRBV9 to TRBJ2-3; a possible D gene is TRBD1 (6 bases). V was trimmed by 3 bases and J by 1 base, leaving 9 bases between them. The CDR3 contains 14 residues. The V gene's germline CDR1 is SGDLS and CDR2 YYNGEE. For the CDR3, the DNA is TGTGCCAGCAGCGGTAAGGGGGGCACAGATACGCAGTATTTT. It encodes CASSGKGGTDTQYF.

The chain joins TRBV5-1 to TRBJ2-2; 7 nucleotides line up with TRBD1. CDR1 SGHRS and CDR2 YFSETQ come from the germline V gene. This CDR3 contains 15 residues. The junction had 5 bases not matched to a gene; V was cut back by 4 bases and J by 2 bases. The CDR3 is CASSANRGNTGELFF. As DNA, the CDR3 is TGCGCCAGCAGCGCCAACAGGGGAAACACCGGGGAGCTGTTTTTT.

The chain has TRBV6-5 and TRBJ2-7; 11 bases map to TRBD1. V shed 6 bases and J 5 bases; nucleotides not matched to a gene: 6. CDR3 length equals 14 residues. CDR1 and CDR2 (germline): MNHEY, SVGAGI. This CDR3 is CASRVPGQGDEQYF. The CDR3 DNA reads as TGTGCCAGCAGGGTGCCGGGACAGGGGGACGAGCAGTACTTC.

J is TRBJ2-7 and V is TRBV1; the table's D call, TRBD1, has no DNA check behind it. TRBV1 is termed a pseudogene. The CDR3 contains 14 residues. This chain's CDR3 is CTSRYIGQSEEQYF. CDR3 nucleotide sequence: TGCACCAGCAGGTATATTGGACAATCGGAAGAGCAGTACTTC.

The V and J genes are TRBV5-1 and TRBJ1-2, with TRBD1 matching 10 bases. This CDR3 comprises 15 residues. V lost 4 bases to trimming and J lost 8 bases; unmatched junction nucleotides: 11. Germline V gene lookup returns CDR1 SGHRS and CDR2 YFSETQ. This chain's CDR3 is CASSGRPTGGEGYTF. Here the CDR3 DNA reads TGCGCCAGCAGCGGCCGCCCGACAGGGGGCGAAGGCTACACCTTC.

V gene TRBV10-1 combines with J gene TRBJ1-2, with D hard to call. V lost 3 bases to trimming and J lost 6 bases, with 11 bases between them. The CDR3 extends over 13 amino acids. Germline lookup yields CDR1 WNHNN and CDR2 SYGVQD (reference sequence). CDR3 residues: CASSDYDGDGYTF. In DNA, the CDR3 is TGCGCCAGCAGTGATTACGACGGGGATGGCTACACCTTC.